This T cell receptor beta chain was captured in a study of regulatory T cells in long-lasting Graves disease. The V and J ends lost 5 bases and 9 bases, in that order; junction bases with no gene match: 9. Germline lookup yields CDR1 SGHAT and CDR2 FQNNGV. CDR3 length: 14 amino acids. Findings and caveats of the study: TRBV28 was favored in persistent disease, as were TRBJ1-2 and TRBJ2-5.

CDR3 regions were amplified by Arm-PCR using iRepertoire HTBI primers to build TCR beta libraries. TCRdb redid the calling of the multiplex PCR reads with MiXCR, one entry per CDR3 protein. The repertoire includes about 430,000 distinct CDR3 sequences, 15% of them detected once, and under 9% sits in the top ten. Turning to this clonotype: Its matching antigen is unknown.

Time point: newly diagnosed GD, antithyroid drugs for less than 3 months. The TCR library was prepared using RNA isolated from PBMCs. This same sample was also taken into another study, of T cells in Graves' hyperthyroidism and ophthalmopathy. That source reports: The study defined stable Graves' hyperthyroidism as no ophthalmopathy progression within 18 months. Diagnoses rested on clinical symptoms, serum thyroxine and TRAb, thyroid ultrasound and orbital computed tomography. TCR CDR3 regions were first amplified by RT-PCR with HTBI primers.

The source material was peripheral blood mononuclear cells (PBMCs), sampled at new diagnosis, from a patient treated with antithyroid drugs. This TCR was sampled from a woman aged 40 to 55 with Graves disease. This chain links TRBV11-2 with TRBJ1-4, with TRBD1 matching 7 bases. This CDR3 reads CASSRVRGGQKLFF. The CDR3 DNA is TGTGCCAGCAGCCGAGTCAGGGGGGGTCAAAAACTGTTTTTT.